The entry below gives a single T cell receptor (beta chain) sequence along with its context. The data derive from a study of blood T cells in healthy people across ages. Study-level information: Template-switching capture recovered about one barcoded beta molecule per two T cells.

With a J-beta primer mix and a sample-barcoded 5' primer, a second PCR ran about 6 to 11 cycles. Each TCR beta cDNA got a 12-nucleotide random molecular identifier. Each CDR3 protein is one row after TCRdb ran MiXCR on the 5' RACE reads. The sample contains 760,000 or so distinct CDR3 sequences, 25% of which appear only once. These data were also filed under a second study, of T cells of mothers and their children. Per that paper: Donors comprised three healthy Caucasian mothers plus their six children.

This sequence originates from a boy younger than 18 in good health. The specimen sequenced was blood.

The CDR3 is CASSYTSGGGDEQFF. As DNA, the CDR3 is TGTGCCAGCAGCTACACTAGTGGGGGAGGCGATGAGCAGTTCTTC. The J gene is TRBJ2-1, the V gene TRBV7-9; possible D gene TRBD2, 6 bases. Germline values: CDR1 SEHNR, CDR2 FQNEAQ (reference sequence). V was trimmed by 4 bases and J by 8 bases, leaving 18 bases between them. This CDR3 has 15 residues. The full variable domain, its missing parts supplied by reference TRBV7-9 and TRBJ2-1, is DTGVSQNPRHKITKRGQNVTFRCDPISEHNRLYWYRQTLGQGPEFLTYFQNEAQLEKSRLLSDRFSAERPKGSFSTLEIQRTEQGDSAMYLCASSYTSGGGDEQFFGPGTRLTVL.